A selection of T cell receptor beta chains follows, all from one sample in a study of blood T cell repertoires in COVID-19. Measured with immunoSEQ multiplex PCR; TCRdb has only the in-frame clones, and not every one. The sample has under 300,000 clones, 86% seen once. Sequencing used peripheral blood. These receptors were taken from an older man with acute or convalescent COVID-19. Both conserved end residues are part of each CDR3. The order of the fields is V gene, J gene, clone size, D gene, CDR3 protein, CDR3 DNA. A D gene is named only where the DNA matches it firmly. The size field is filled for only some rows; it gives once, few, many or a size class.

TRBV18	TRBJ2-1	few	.	CASSEYNEQFF	TGTGCCAGCTCGGAGTACAATGAGCAGTTCTTC
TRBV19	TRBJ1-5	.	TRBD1	CASSTLGTASRGGQPQHF	TGTGCCAGTAGCACCTTAGGGACAGCCTCCCGAGGCGGGCAGCCCCAGCATTTT
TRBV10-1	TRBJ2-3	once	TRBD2	CASRSGGATDTQYF	TGCGCCAGCAGGAGCGGGGGGGCCACAGATACGCAGTATTTT
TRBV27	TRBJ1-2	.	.	CASSFQGGYGYTF	TGTGCCAGCAGTTTCCAGGGAGGCTATGGCTACACCTTC
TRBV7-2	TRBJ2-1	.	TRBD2	CASSLLAGGSNEQFF	TGTGCCAGCAGCTTACTAGCGGGAGGGTCGAATGAGCAGTTCTTC
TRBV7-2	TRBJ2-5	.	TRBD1	CASSLDRGTETQYF	TGTGCCAGCAGCTTAGACAGGGGAACAGAGACCCAGTACTTC
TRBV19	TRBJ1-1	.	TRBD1	CASSSGTGGTTEAFF	TGTGCCAGTAGCTCCGGGACAGGGGGGACCACTGAAGCTTTCTTT
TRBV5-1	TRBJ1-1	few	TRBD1	CASSLGGTGSEAFF	TGCGCCAGCAGCTTGGGTGGGACAGGGTCTGAAGCTTTCTTT
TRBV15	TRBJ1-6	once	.	CATSRDFLGGGESPLHF	TGTGCCACCAGCAGAGACTTTCTAGGCGGGGGCGAGTCACCCCTCCACTTT
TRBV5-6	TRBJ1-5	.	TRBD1	CASSIRTGGNQPQHF	TGTGCCAGCAGCATTCGGACAGGTGGCAATCAGCCCCAGCATTTT
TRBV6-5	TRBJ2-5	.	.	CASRHRGETQYF	TGTGCCAGCAGACACCGGGGGGAGACCCAGTACTTC
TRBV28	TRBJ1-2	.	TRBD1	CASSPSGTANYGYTF	TGTGCCAGCAGTCCCTCCGGGACAGCGAACTATGGCTACACCTTC
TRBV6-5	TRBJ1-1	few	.	CASGRVQFTEAFF	TGTGCCAGCGGCAGGGTGCAGTTCACTGAAGCTTTCTTT
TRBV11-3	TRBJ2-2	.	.	CASSSRRENTGELFF	TGTGCCAGCAGCTCCAGGAGGGAGAACACCGGGGAGCTGTTTTTT
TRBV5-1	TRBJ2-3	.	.	CASSLPSVSFTDTQYF	TGCGCCAGCAGCTTGCCTAGCGTTTCCTTCACAGATACGCAGTATTTT
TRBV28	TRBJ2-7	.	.	CASWRDLPYEQYF	TGTGCCAGCTGGAGAGATTTACCCTACGAGCAGTACTTC
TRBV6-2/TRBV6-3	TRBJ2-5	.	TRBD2	CASSYGPLGPAGLGETQYF	TGTGCCAGCAGTTACGGTCCCCTGGGCCCAGCGGGGTTAGGAGAGACCCAGTACTTC
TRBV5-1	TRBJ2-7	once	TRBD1	CASSQGTGIPYEQYF	TGCGCCAGCAGCCAGGGGACAGGGATTCCCTACGAGCAGTACTTC
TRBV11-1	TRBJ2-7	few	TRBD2	CASSFSGSSEQYF	TGTGCCAGCAGCTTTAGCGGGAGTTCCGAGCAGTACTTC
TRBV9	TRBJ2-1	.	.	CASSAQTASSYNEQFF	TGTGCCAGCAGTGCCCAGACTGCGAGCTCCTACAATGAGCAGTTCTTC
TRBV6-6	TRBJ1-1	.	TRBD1	CASSPGTGDFEAFF	TGTGCCAGCAGTCCCGGGACAGGGGACTTTGAAGCTTTCTTT
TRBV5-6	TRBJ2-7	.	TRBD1	CASSRDRTGSEQYF	TGTGCCAGCTCCAGGGACAGGACGGGTAGCGAGCAGTACTTC
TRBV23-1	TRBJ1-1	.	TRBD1	CASSSDRGKSLEAFF	TGCGCCAGCAGTTCGGACAGGGGGAAATCGTTGGAAGCTTTCTTT
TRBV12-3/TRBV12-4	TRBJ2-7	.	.	CASSPDSHEQYF	TGTGCCAGCAGTCCAGACAGCCACGAGCAGTACTTC
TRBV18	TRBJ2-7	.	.	CASSLGTINEQYF	TGTGCCAGCTCCCTCGGGACAATCAACGAGCAGTACTTC
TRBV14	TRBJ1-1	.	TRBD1	CASSRRTGRSTEAFF	TGTGCCAGCAGTAGGAGGACAGGGCGCTCCACTGAAGCTTTCTTT
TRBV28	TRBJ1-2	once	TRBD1	CASSLLLEDRGRGYTF	TGTGCCAGCAGTTTATTGCTGGAGGACAGGGGAAGAGGCTACACCTTC
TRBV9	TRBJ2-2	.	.	CASSVASRGFNTGELFF	TGTGCCAGCAGCGTAGCCTCCCGGGGTTTCAACACCGGGGAGCTGTTTTTT
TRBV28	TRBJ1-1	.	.	CASSFGGPTEAFF	TGTGCCAGCAGTTTCGGGGGACCCACTGAAGCTTTCTTT
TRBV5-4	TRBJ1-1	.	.	CASSLGRGTEAFF	TGTGCCAGCAGTCTTGGGAGAGGCACTGAAGCTTTCTTT
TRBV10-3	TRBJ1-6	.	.	CATAGVFYNSPLHF	TGTGCCACCGCAGGGGTTTTCTATAATTCACCCCTCCACTTT
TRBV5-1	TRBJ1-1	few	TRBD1	CASSLDRGGMNTEAFF	TGCGCCAGCAGCTTGGACAGGGGGGGCATGAACACTGAAGCTTTCTTT
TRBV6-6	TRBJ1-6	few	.	CASSLFGRAQSYNSPLHF	TGTGCCAGCAGTCTTTTCGGAAGAGCACAGTCCTATAATTCACCCCTCCACTTT
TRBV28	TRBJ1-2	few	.	CASSLGRGTYGYTF	TGTGCCAGCAGTTTGGGTAGGGGGACCTATGGCTACACCTTC
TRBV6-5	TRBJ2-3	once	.	CASSYYLGGADTQYF	TGTGCCAGCAGTTACTACTTAGGGGGGGCAGATACGCAGTATTTT
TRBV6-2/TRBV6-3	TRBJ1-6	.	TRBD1	CASSSTGEFSPLHF	TGTGCCAGCAGTTCGACAGGGGAGTTCTCACCCCTCCACTTT
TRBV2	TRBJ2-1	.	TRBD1	CASGGPGQGSYNEQFF	TGTGCCAGCGGGGGACCGGGACAGGGGTCCTACAATGAGCAGTTCTTC
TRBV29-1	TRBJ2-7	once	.	CSVDRQGSYEQYF	TGCAGCGTTGATCGGCAGGGGAGCTACGAGCAGTACTTC
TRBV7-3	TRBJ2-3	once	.	CASSLGEDTQYF	TGTGCCAGCAGCCTAGGGGAAGATACGCAGTATTTT
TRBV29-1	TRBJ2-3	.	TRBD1	CSVEGGQGFSDTQYF	TGCAGCGTTGAAGGGGGACAGGGTTTTTCCGATACGCAGTATTTT
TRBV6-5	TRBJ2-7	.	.	CASSSDSYEQYF	TGTGCCAGCAGCTCCGACAGCTACGAGCAGTACTTC
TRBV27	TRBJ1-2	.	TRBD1	CASTSGQGAGGYTF	TGTGCCAGCACCTCCGGACAGGGGGCAGGCGGCTACACCTTC
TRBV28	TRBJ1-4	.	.	CASSLEGGNEKLFF	TGTGCCAGCAGTTTGGAGGGAGGAAATGAAAAACTGTTTTTT
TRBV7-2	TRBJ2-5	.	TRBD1	CASSLGTGGGTQYF	TGTGCCAGCAGCTTAGGGACAGGTGGAGGGACCCAGTACTTC
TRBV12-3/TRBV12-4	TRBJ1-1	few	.	CASSSQGYEAFF	TGTGCCAGCAGTTCTCAGGGGTATGAAGCTTTCTTT
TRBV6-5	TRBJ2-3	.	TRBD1	CASTRQGQGTDTQYF	TGTGCCAGCACTCGACAGGGACAGGGGACAGATACGCAGTATTTT
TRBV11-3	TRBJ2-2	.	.	CASSQQEGTGELFF	TGTGCCAGCAGCCAACAGGAGGGCACCGGGGAGCTGTTTTTT
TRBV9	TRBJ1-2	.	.	CASSATGEYYGYTF	TGTGCCAGCAGCGCAACCGGGGAGTACTATGGCTACACCTTC
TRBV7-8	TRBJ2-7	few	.	CASSFRNEQYF	TGTGCCAGCAGCTTCAGGAACGAGCAGTACTTC
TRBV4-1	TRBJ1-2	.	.	CASSQDGGPNYGYTF	TGCGCCAGCAGCCAAGATGGAGGCCCTAACTATGGCTACACCTTC
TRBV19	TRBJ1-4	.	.	CASSAGTLANNEKLFF	TGTGCCAGTAGTGCCGGGACATTAGCAAACAATGAAAAACTGTTTTTT
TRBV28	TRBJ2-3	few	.	CASRSGQSTDTQYF	TGTGCCAGCAGATCAGGACAGAGCACAGATACGCAGTATTTT
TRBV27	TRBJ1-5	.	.	CATRGGRLTNQPQHF	TGTGCCACCAGAGGCGGGAGACTCACAAATCAGCCCCAGCATTTT
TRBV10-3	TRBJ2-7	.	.	CAISESGGIPYEQYF	TGTGCCATCAGTGAGTCGGGGGGTATTCCCTACGAGCAGTACTTC
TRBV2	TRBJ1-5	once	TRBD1	CASSGDRVGQPQHF	TGTGCCAGCAGCGGGGACAGGGTTGGACAGCCCCAGCATTTT
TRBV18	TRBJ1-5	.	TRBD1	CASSPPGTGLAGGPQHF	TGTGCCAGCTCACCACCCGGGACAGGGTTGGCGGGCGGCCCCCAGCATTTT
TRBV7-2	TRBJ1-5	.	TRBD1	CASSLVGATGGSNQPQHF	TGTGCCAGCAGCTTAGTGGGAGCGACAGGGGGAAGCAATCAGCCCCAGCATTTT
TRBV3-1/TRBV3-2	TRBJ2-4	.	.	CASSQSENIQYF	TGTGCCAGCAGCCAAAGCGAAAACATTCAGTACTTC